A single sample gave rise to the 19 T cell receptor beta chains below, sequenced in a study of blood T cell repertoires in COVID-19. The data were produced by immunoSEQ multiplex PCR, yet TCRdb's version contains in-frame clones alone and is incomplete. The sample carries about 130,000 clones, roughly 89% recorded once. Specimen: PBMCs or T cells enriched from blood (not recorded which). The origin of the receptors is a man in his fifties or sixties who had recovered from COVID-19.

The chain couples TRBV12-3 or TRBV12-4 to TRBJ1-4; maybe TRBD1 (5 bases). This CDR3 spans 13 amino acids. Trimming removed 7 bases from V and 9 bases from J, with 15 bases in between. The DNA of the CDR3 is TGTGCCAGCACCATACCCGGGGGACAAAAACTGTTTTTT. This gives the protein CASTIPGGQKLFF.

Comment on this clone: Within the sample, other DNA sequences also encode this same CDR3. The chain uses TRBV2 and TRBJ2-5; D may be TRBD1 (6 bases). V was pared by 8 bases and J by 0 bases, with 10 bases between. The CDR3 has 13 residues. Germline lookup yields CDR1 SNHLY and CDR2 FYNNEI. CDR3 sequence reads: CASSRDNQETQYF. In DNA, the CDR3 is TGTGCCAGCTCCCGGGACAACCAAGAGACCCAGTACTTC.

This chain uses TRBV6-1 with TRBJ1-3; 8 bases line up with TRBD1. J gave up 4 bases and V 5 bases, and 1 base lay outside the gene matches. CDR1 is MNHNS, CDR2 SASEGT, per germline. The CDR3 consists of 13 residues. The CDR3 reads CASSWTGGNTIYF. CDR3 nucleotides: TGTGCCAGCAGTTGGACAGGGGGAAACACCATATATTTT.

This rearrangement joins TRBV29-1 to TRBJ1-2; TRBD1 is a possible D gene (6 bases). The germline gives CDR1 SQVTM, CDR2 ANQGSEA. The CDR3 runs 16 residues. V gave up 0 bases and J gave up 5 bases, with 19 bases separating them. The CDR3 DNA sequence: TGCAGCGTTGAAGAGTCAGGGACATCTCCCTTTTATGGCTACACCTTC. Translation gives CSVEESGTSPFYGYTF.

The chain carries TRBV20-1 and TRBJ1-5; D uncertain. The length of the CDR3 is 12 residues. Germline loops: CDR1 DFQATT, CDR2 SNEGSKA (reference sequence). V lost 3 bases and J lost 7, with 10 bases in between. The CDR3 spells CSASRVTQPQHF. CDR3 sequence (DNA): TGCAGTGCTAGTAGAGTTACCCAGCCCCAGCATTTT.

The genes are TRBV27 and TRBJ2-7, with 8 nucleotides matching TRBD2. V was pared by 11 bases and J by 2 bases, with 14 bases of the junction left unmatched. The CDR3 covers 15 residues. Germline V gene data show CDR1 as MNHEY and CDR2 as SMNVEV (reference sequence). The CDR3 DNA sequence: TGTGCCGTCGGACGGGCTAGCGGGCATGCCTACGAGCAGTACTTC. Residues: CAVGRASGHAYEQYF.

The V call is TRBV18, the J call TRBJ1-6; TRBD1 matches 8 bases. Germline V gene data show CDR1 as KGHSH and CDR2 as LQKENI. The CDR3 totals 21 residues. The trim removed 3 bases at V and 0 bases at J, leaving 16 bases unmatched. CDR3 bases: TGTGCCAGCTCACCGCTTTTTCCGGGACAGGCCTTAAGCTCCTATAATTCACCCCTCCACTTT. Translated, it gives CASSPLFPGQALSSYNSPLHF.

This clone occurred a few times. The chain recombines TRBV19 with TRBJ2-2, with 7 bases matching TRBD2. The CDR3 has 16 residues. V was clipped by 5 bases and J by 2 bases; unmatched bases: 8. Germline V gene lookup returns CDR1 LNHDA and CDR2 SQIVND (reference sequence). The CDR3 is CASSDSRGSNTGELFF. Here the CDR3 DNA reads TGTGCCAGTAGTGACTCGCGGGGGTCTAACACCGGGGAGCTGTTTTTT.

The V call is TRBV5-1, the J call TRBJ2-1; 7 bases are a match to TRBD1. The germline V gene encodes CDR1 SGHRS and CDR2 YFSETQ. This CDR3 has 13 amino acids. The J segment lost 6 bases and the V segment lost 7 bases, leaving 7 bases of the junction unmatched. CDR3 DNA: TGCGCCAGCTCCGAGGGGGCTACCAATGAGCAGTTCTTC. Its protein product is CASSEGATNEQFF.

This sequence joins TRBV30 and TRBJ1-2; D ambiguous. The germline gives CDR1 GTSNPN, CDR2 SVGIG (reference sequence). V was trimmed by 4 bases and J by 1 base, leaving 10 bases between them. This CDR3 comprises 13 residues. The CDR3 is CAWTMDYNYGYTF. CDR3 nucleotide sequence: TGTGCCTGGACTATGGACTATAACTATGGCTACACCTTC.

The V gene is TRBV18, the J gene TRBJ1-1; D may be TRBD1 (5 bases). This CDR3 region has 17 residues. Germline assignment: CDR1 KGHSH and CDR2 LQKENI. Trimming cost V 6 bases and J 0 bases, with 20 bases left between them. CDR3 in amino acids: CASSQPGGAFLNTEAFF. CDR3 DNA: TGTGCCAGCTCCCAGCCAGGCGGGGCCTTCTTGAACACTGAAGCTTTCTTT.

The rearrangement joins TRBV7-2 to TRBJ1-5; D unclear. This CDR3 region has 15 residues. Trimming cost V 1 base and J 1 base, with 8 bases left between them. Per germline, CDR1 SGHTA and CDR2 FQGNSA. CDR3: CASSLDGTSNQPQHF. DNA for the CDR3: TGTGCCAGCAGCTTAGATGGCACGAGCAATCAGCCCCAGCATTTT. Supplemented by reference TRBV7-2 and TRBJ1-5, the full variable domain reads GAGVSQSPSNKVTEKGKDVELRCDPISGHTALYWYRQSLGQGLEFLIYFQGNSAPDKSGLPSDRFSAERTGGSVSTLTIQRTQQEDSAVYLCASSLDGTSNQPQHFGDGTRLSIL.

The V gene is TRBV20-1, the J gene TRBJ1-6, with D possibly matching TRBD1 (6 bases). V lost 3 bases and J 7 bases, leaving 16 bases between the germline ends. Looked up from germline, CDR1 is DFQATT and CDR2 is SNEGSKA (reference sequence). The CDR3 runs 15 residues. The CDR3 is CSASRQGGGNSPLHF. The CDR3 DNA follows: TGCAGTGCTAGTCGGCAGGGAGGGGGGAATTCACCCCTCCACTTT.

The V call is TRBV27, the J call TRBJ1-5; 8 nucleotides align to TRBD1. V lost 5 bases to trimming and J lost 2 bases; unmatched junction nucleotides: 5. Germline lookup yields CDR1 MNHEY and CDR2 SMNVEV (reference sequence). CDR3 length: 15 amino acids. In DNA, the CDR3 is TGTGCCAGCAGTCGGGACAGGCTAGGCAATCAGCCCCAGCATTTT. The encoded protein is CASSRDRLGNQPQHF.

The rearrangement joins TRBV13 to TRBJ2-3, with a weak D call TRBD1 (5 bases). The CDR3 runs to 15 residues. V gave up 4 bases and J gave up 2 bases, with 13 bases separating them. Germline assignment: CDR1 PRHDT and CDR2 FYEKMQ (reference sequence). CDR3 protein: CASSSDRATTDTQYF. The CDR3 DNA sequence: TGTGCCAGCAGCTCTGACAGAGCCACCACAGATACGCAGTATTTT.

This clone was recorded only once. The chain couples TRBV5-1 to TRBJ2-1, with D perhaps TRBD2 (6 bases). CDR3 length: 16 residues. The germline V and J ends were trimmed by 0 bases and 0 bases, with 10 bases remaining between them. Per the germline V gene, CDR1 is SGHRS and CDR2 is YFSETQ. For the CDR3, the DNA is TGCGCCAGCAGCTTGGGTCGGGGGTACTCCTACAATGAGCAGTTCTTC. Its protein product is CASSLGRGYSYNEQFF.

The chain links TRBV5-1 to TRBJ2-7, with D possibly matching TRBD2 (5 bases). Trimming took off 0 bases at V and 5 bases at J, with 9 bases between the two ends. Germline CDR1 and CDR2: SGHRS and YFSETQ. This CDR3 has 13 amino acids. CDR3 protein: CASSLEGSHEQYF. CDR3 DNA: TGCGCCAGCAGCTTGGAAGGGAGCCACGAGCAGTACTTC.

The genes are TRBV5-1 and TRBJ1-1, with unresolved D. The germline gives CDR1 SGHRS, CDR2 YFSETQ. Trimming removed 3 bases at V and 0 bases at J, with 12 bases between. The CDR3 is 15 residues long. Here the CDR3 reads CASSSVGRVNTEAFF. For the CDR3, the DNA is TGCGCCAGCAGCTCTGTAGGTCGGGTGAACACTGAAGCTTTCTTT.

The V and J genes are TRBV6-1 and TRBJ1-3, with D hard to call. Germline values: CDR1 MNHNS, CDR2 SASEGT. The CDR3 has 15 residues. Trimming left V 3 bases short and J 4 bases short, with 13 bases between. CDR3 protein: CASSDASGRGNTIYF. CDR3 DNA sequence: TGTGCCAGCAGTGACGCCTCGGGGAGGGGAAACACCATATATTTT.